These 26 T cell receptor beta chains share one sample of origin, sequenced in a study of blood T cell repertoires in COVID-19. Repertoires were generated with immunoSEQ multiplex PCR, while TCRdb's copy carries only in-frame clones and drops some. The data contain 190,000 or so clones, roughly 85% of them seen just once; the ten biggest clones take up around 19%. The sequenced material came from PBMCs or T cells enriched from blood (not recorded which). The receptors were sampled from a man aged 35 to 55 who had recovered from COVID-19.

This chain uses TRBV4-2 with TRBJ1-1; D remains ambiguous. Trimming left V 0 bases short and J 1 base short, with 21 bases between. CDR3 size: 19 residues. Germline CDR1 reads LGHNA; CDR2 reads YNFKEQ. In DNA form, the CDR3 reads TGTGCCAGCAGCCAAGAAGCAGGTGGAATCTATGGTACGAACACTGAAGCTTTCTTT. Its protein is CASSQEAGGIYGTNTEAFF.

CDR3 region: CASSLRDRGRNTEAFF. As DNA, the CDR3 is TGTGCCAGCAGCCTCCGGGACAGGGGAAGAAACACTGAAGCTTTCTTT. V usage is TRBV14 and J usage is TRBJ1-1; TRBD1 agrees at 10 bases. Germline CDR1 reads SGHDN; CDR2 reads FVKESK. Germline trimming cut 4 bases from V and 2 bases from J; bases unmatched to any gene: 7. The CDR3 runs 16 residues.

The J gene is TRBJ1-6, the V gene TRBV6-5; D is perhaps TRBD1 (5 bases). V was cut by 8 bases and J by 7 bases, with 15 bases left in between. There are 14 residues in the CDR3. CDR1 is MNHEY, CDR2 SVGAGI, per germline. The CDR3 sequence is CASWRGRENSPLHF. DNA of the CDR3: TGTGCCAGCTGGAGGGGCAGGGAGAATTCACCCCTCCACTTT.

The V gene is TRBV27, the J gene TRBJ2-7; 7 positions agree with TRBD1. This CDR3 is 15 amino acids long. CDR1 and CDR2 (germline): MNHEY, SMNVEV (reference sequence). The V segment lost 5 bases and the J segment 1 base; nucleotides outside the gene matches: 8. CDR3 sequence: CASSADRANSYEQYF. The CDR3 bases are TGTGCCAGCAGTGCCGACAGGGCGAATTCCTACGAGCAGTACTTC.

This clone was seen more than once but under ten times. This chain links TRBV18 with TRBJ2-7, with 8 bases identical to TRBD2. The CDR3 runs to 15 residues. Germline CDR1 KGHSH, CDR2 LQKENI. V gave up 3 bases and J gave up 4 bases; unmatched junction bases: 8. The CDR3 is CASSPSSGSRYEQYF. The CDR3 nucleotides are TGTGCCAGCTCACCTTCGAGCGGGAGTAGGTACGAGCAGTACTTC.

The gene calls are TRBV20-1 and TRBJ2-1; 11 bases line up with TRBD2. The germline CDR1 and CDR2 sequences are DFQATT and SNEGSKA (reference sequence). This CDR3 contains 16 residues. The trim removed 3 bases at V and 1 base at J, leaving 5 bases unmatched. The CDR3 loop is CSASSGRAQSYNEQFF. The CDR3 DNA follows: TGCAGTGCTAGTAGCGGGAGGGCCCAGTCCTACAATGAGCAGTTCTTC.

The chain joins TRBV5-1 to TRBJ2-7; 7 bases map to TRBD1. After removal of 1 base from V and 2 bases from J, the junction contained 3 bases not matched to a gene. CDR3 length: 14 amino acids. The germline V gene has CDR1 SGHRS and CDR2 YFSETQ. CDR3 loop: CASSLKQGTYEQYF. In DNA, the CDR3 is TGCGCCAGCAGCTTGAAACAGGGGACCTACGAGCAGTACTTC.

The chain is built from TRBV3-1 (or the pseudogene TRBV3-2) and TRBJ2-2; TRBD2 agrees at 8 bases. The germline V gene encodes CDR1 LGHDT and CDR2 YNNKEL (reference sequence). Trimming at V came to 3 bases and at J to 4 bases, leaving 1 base not matched to a gene. The CDR3 runs to 14 residues. CDR3 loop: CASSQSGSTGELFF. CDR3 sequence (DNA): TGTGCCAGCAGCCAGAGCGGGAGCACCGGGGAGCTGTTTTTT.

This chain links TRBV14 with TRBJ2-7; D call uncertain. The CDR3 length is 13 residues. Per germline, CDR1 SGHDN and CDR2 FVKESK. With 0 bases removed from V and 3 bases from J, the gap between germline ends came to 6 bases. The DNA of the CDR3 is TGTGCCAGCAGCCAAGATGCCGGCTACGAGCAGTACTTC. Translation gives CASSQDAGYEQYF.

This chain uses TRBV5-4 with TRBJ1-2; maybe TRBD1 (5 bases). The germline CDR1 and CDR2 sequences are SGHNT and YYREEE (reference sequence). Trimming stripped 2 bases from V and 0 bases from J, with 11 bases between. The CDR3 contains 15 residues. This CDR3 reads CASSFDSLANYGYTF. The CDR3, as DNA: TGTGCCAGCAGCTTCGACAGCCTAGCTAACTATGGCTACACCTTC.

V usage is TRBV9 and J usage is TRBJ2-5; 8 bases match TRBD2. After removal of 0 bases from V and 4 bases from J, the junction contained 8 bases not matched to a gene. CDR3 length: 16 residues. Germline values: CDR1 SGDLS, CDR2 YYNGEE. The CDR3 region is CASSVEGSGNPETQYF. The CDR3 DNA sequence: TGTGCCAGCAGCGTAGAGGGTAGCGGGAACCCAGAGACCCAGTACTTC.

The chain employs TRBV7-2 and TRBJ2-1, with 7 bases identical to TRBD2. Germline CDR1 SGHTA, CDR2 FQGNSA. There are 15 residues in the CDR3. Trimming cost V 6 bases and J 6 bases; bases outside gene matches: 11. Here the CDR3 DNA reads TGTGCCAGCAGTTTCCCGTTAGGGAGGGCCAATGAGCAGTTCTTC. It is translated as CASSFPLGRANEQFF.

In its sample, this clone was seen once. This rearrangement joins TRBV19 to TRBJ2-1; the match to TRBD2 covers 12 bases. V was pared by 6 bases and J by 0 bases, with 3 bases of the junction left unmatched. Germline V gene data show CDR1 as LNHDA and CDR2 as SQIVND (reference sequence). This CDR3 region has 16 residues. CDR3 region: CASRVTSGSSYNEQFF. In DNA form, the CDR3 reads TGTGCCAGTAGGGTGACTAGCGGGAGCTCCTACAATGAGCAGTTCTTC.

This clone was observed a single time. The rearrangement uses TRBV7-2 and TRBJ2-5; possible D gene TRBD2, 6 bases. Trimming pared 2 bases from V and 4 bases from J, leaving 14 bases between. CDR1 is SGHTA, CDR2 FQGNSA, per germline. The CDR3 is 15 amino acids. CDR3 sequence: CASSLLSGVSETQYF. The DNA of the CDR3 is TGTGCCAGCAGCTTATTGTCGGGAGTCTCAGAGACCCAGTACTTC. The full variable domain, with the rest looked up from reference TRBV7-2 and TRBJ2-5, is GAGVSQSPSNKVTEKGKDVELRCDPISGHTALYWYRQSLGQGLEFLIYFQGNSAPDKSGLPSDRFSAERTGGSVSTLTIQRTQQEDSAVYLCASSLLSGVSETQYFGPGTRLLVL.

The CDR3 DNA is TGTGCCAGCAGTCCAATGGTAGCGGGAGCCCCGTTCTTC. Protein product: CASSPMVAGAPFF. The V gene is TRBV12-3 or TRBV12-4, the J gene TRBJ2-1; TRBD2 aligns across 9 bases. The J segment lost 15 bases and the V segment lost 5 bases, leaving 11 bases of the junction unmatched. The CDR3 is made up of 13 amino acids.

This clone was picked up a small number of times. The rearrangement uses TRBV4-1 and TRBJ2-7, with 11 bases aligning to TRBD2. The CDR3 sequence is 15 residues long. Germline V gene lookup returns CDR1 MGHRA and CDR2 YSYEKL. After removal of 3 bases from V and 3 bases from J, the junction contained 4 bases not matched to a gene. This CDR3 is CASSQTGTSGYEQYF. DNA of the CDR3: TGCGCCAGCAGCCAGACCGGGACTAGCGGCTACGAGCAGTACTTC.

This chain uses TRBV19 with TRBJ1-5, with D unresolved. This CDR3 is 15 amino acids long. Trimming removed 2 bases from V and 7 bases from J, with 15 bases in between. Germline V gene lookup returns CDR1 LNHDA and CDR2 SQIVND (reference sequence). In DNA, the CDR3 is TGTGCCAGTAGTATACAGGAAGGCGTGATACAGCCCCAGCATTTT. Protein sequence: CASSIQEGVIQPQHF.

The chain employs TRBV18 and TRBJ1-2, with 10 bases fitting TRBD1. Germline CDR1 reads KGHSH; CDR2 reads LQKENI. V lost 5 bases, J lost 8 bases, and 11 bases stayed unmatched. This CDR3 is built from 15 residues. This CDR3 reads CASSGRRQGAGGYTF. CDR3 in DNA: TGTGCCAGCTCAGGCCGAAGACAGGGGGCCGGGGGCTACACCTTC.

A single count supports this clone. V and J are TRBV30 and TRBJ1-2, with 9 positions matching TRBD1. Trimming at V came to 3 bases and at J to 9 bases, leaving 14 bases not matched to a gene. Germline V gene data show CDR1 as GTSNPN and CDR2 as SVGIG (reference sequence). The CDR3 sequence is 15 residues long. DNA of the CDR3: TGTGCCTGGAGCCAACAGACAGGGGGTACAGATAGCTACACCTTC. Its protein product is CAWSQQTGGTDSYTF.

V gene TRBV28 combines with J gene TRBJ1-2; D remains unclear. CDR3 length equals 13 residues. The germline gives CDR1 MDHEN, CDR2 SYDVKM. The V and J ends lost 3 bases and 2 bases respectively, with 7 bases between them. The CDR3 here is CASSLPGNYGYTF. Here the CDR3 DNA reads TGTGCCAGCAGTTTGCCGGGGAACTATGGCTACACCTTC.

The chain joins TRBV2 to TRBJ1-6; D is undetermined. The CDR3 runs to 9 residues. Deletions cut 8 bases from V and 13 bases from J, with 6 bases between. Per the germline V gene, CDR1 is SNHLY and CDR2 is FYNNEI. DNA for the CDR3: TGTGCCAGCGGCCCTCCCCTCCACTTT. It encodes CASGPPLHF.

The V and J genes are TRBV7-3 and TRBJ2-3; 8 positions match TRBD1. Germline trimming cut 1 base from V and 0 bases from J; bases unmatched to any gene: 6. This CDR3 region has 17 residues. The germline gives CDR1 SGHTA, CDR2 FQGTGA. In DNA, the CDR3 is TGTGCCAGCAGCTTAAGTTCGCCAGGGGGCAGCACAGATACGCAGTATTTT. This encodes CASSLSSPGGSTDTQYF.

This rearrangement joins TRBV28 to TRBJ2-7; no clear D gene. Germline CDR1 and CDR2: MDHEN and SYDVKM. The CDR3 runs to 13 residues. V lost 2 bases and J lost 5, with 10 bases in between. CDR3 protein: CASSLEDSDEQYF. As DNA, the CDR3 is TGTGCCAGCAGTTTAGAGGATTCAGACGAGCAGTACTTC.

The table lists this clone with a few counts. The chain couples TRBV7-8 to TRBJ1-1, with D possibly matching TRBD1 (6 bases). Per the germline V gene, CDR1 is SGHVS and CDR2 is FQNEAQ. The CDR3 runs to 14 residues. Trimming took 1 base from V and 1 from J, leaving 7 bases between them. CDR3 in amino acids: CASSLVQGNTEAFF. The CDR3 DNA reads as TGTGCCAGCAGCTTAGTACAGGGGAACACTGAAGCTTTCTTT.

The chain combines TRBV7-2 with TRBJ1-5; weak D call: TRBD1 (5 bases). With 5 bases removed from V and 5 bases from J, the gap between germline ends came to 13 bases. CDR3 length: 14 residues. The germline V gene has CDR1 SGHTA and CDR2 FQGNSA. Here the CDR3 reads CASSQVGEDQPQHF. The CDR3 DNA sequence: TGTGCCAGCAGCCAGGTGGGGGAGGATCAGCCCCAGCATTTT.

This clone was counted a few times. The chain joins TRBV4-3 to TRBJ2-1; no clear D gene. The V end was cut by 3 bases, the J end by 3 bases, with 6 bases between. Germline CDR1 reads LGHNA; CDR2 reads YSLEER. CDR3 length equals 13 residues. The CDR3 sequence: CASSHPSYNEQFF. DNA for the CDR3: TGCGCCAGCAGCCATCCTAGCTACAATGAGCAGTTCTTC.